This T cell receptor (beta chain) was retrieved from a study of PD-L1 blockade in urothelial cancer. Study information: Analysis of the blood was performed 3 weeks (second dose) and 6 weeks after treatment start. The study recovered a median of 141,255 T cells per blood sample.

Templates that were synthetic TCR analogs were spiked into each PCR. Clones were read by immunoSEQ multiplex PCR, and TCRdb kept only the in-frame ones, dropping some. The data show just under 45,000 clones, around 82% seen once. V was pared by 0 bases and J by 1 base, with 19 bases between. CDR1 MGHRA and CDR2 YSYEKL come from the germline V gene. CDR3 length: 18 residues. Stated time point: peripheral blood 6 weeks after treatment start. Between 1 and 8 samples, pretreatment and on-treatment, were given by each patient. The sample consisted of PBMCs, taken around atezolizumab (anti-PD-L1) treatment. This rearrangement joins TRBV4-1 to TRBJ2-7, with D possibly being TRBD1 (7 bases). This receptor was taken from a man between 60 and 70 years old with urothelial cancer. Here the CDR3 reads CASSQDRGAGQTSYEQYF. Here the CDR3 DNA reads TGCGCCAGCAGCCAAGATCGGGGCGCGGGACAGACATCCTACGAGCAGTACTTC.